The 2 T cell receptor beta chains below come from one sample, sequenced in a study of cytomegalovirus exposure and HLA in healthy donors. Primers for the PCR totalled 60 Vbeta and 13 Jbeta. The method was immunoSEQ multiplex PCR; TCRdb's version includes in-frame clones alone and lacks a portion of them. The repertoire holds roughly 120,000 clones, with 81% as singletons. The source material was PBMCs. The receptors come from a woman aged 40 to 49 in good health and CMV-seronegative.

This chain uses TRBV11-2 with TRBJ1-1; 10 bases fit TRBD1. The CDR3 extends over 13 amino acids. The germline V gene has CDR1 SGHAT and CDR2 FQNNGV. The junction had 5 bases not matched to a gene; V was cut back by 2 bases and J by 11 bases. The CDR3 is CASSLTGTGVAFF. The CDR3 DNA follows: TGTGCCAGCAGCTTAACCGGGACAGGGGTCGCTTTCTTT.

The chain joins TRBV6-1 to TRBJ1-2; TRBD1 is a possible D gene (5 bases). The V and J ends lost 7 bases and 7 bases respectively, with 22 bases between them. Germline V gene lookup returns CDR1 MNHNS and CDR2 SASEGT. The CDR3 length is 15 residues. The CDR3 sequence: CASMDAGTRATGYTF. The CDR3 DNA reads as TGTGCCAGCATGGACGCCGGGACTCGGGCTACTGGCTACACCTTC.